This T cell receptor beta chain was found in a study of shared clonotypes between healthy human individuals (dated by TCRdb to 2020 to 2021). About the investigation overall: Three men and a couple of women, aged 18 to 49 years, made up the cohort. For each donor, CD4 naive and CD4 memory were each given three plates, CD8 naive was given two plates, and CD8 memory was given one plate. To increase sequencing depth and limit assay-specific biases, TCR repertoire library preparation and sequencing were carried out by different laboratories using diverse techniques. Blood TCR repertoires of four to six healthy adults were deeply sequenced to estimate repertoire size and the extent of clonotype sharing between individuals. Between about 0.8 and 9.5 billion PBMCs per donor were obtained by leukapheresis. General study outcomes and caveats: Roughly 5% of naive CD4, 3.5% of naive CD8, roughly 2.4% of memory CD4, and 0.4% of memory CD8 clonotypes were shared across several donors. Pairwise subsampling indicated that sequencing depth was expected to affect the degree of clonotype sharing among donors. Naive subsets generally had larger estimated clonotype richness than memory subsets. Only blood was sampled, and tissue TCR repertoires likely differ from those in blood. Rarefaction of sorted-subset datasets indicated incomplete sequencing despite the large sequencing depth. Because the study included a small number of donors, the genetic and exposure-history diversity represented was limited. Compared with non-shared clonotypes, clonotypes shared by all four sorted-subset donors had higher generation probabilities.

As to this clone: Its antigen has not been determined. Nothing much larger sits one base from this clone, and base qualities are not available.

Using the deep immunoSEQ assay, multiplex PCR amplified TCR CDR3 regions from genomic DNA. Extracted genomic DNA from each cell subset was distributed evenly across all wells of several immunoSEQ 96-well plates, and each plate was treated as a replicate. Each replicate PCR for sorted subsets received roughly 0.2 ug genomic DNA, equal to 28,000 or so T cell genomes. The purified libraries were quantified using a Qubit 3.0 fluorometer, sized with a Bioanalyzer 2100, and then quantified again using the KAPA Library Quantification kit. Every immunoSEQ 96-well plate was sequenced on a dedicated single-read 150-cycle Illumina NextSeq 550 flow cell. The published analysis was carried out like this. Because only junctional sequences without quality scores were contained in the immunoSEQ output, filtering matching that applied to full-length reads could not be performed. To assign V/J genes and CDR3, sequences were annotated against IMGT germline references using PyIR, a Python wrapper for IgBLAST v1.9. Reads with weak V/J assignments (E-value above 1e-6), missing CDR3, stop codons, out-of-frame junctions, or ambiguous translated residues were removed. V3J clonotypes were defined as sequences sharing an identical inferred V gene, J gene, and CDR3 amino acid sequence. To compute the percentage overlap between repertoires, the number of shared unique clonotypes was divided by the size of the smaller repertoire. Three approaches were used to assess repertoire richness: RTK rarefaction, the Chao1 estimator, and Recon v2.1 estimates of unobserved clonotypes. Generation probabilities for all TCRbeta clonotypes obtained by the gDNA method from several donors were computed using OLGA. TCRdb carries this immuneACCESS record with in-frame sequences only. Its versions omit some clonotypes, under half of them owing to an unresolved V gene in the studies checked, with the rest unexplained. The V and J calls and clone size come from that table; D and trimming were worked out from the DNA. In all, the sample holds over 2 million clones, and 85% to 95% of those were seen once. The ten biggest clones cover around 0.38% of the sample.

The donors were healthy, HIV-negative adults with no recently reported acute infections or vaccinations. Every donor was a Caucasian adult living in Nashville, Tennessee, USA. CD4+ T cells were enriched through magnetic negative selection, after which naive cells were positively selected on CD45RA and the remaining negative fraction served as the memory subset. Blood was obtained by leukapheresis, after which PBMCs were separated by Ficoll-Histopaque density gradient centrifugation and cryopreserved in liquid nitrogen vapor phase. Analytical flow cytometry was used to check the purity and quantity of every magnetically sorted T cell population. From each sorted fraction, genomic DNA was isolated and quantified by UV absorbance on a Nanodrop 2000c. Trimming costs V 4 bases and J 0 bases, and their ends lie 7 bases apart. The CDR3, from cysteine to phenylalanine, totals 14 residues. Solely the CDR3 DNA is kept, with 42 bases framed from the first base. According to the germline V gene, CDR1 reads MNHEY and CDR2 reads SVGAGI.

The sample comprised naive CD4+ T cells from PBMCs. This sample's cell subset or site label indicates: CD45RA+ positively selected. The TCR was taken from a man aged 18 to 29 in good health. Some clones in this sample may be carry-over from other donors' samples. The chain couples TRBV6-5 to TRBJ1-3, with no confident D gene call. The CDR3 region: CASSLALSGNTIYF. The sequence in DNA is TGTGCCAGCAGTTTAGCCCTCTCTGGAAACACCATATATTTT.